This is a list of T cell receptor beta chains from one sample in a study of metastatic and nonmetastatic thyroid tumors. TCRdb re-called the PCR reads via MiXCR. The data show some 55,000 clones, 20% seen once. What was sequenced was blood. The receptors were sampled from a female donor with papillary thyroid cancer or a benign thyroid nodule (not recorded which). Some clones in this sample may be carry-over from other donors' samples. Both conserved end residues are part of each CDR3. The order of the fields is CDR3 protein, CDR3 DNA, V gene, J gene, D gene, clone size. A D gene is named only where the DNA matches it firmly. Size is stated for part of the rows, as once, few or many counts, or as a class when the clone is expanded.

CDR3: CASSWQGHLNTGELFF; DNA: TGTGCCAGCAGCTGGCAGGGGCATTTAAACACCGGGGAGCTGTTTTTT; V: TRBV11-1; J: TRBJ2-2; D: .; size: many
CDR3: CASSLMGGRDIYNEQFF; DNA: TGTGCCAGCAGCTTAATGGGTGGGCGGGATATCTACAATGAGCAGTTCTTC; V: TRBV7-3; J: TRBJ2-1; D: .; size: many
CDR3: CASSLGTSGSISYDQYF; DNA: TGTGCCAGCAGCTTAGGGACTAGCGGGAGTATCTCCTACGATCAGTACTTC; V: TRBV9; J: TRBJ2-7; D: TRBD2; size: .
CDR3: CASSQPYNTIYF; DNA: TGTGCCAGCAGCCAGCCTTACAACACCATATATTTT; V: TRBV5-5; J: TRBJ1-3; D: .; size: many
CDR3: CASSVSDQPQDF; DNA: TGTGCCAGCAGTGTCTCGGATCAGCCCCAGGATTTT; V: TRBV12-3/TRBV12-4; J: TRBJ1-5; D: .; size: .
CDR3: CASSLADSNQPQHF; DNA: TGTGCCAGCAGCTTAGCAGATAGCAATCAGCCCCAGCATTTT; V: TRBV7-2; J: TRBJ1-5; D: .; size: many
CDR3: CASRSSGVDEQYF; DNA: TGTGCCAGCAGGTCTAGCGGGGTCGACGAGCAGTACTTC; V: TRBV7-8; J: TRBJ2-7; D: TRBD2; size: .
CDR3: CASSPAVAREPYF; DNA: TGTGCCAGCAGTCCAGCGGTAGCTCGGGAGCCGTACTTC; V: TRBV28; J: TRBJ2-7; D: .; size: .
CDR3: CASSERGTGGYGYTF; DNA: TGTGCCAGCAGTGAAAGAGGGACAGGGGGATATGGCTACACCTTC; V: TRBV2; J: TRBJ1-2; D: TRBD1; size: many
CDR3: CASSRWEGLKNEQFF; DNA: TGTGCCAGCAGCCGTTGGGAGGGCCTAAAGAATGAGCAGTTCTTC; V: TRBV3-1; J: TRBJ2-1; D: TRBD2; size: many
CDR3: CASSPSGSRYEQYF; DNA: TGTGCTAGTTCGCCTAGCGGGAGTCGGTACGAGCAGTACTTC; V: TRBV12-5; J: TRBJ2-7; D: TRBD2; size: many
CDR3: CASSFGFAGNTIYF; DNA: TGTGCCAGCAGCTTTGGCTTCGCAGGAAACACCATATATTTT; V: TRBV7-2; J: TRBJ1-3; D: .; size: many
CDR3: CASSLEPVRNEQYF; DNA: TGCGCCAGCAGCTTGGAACCGGTCCGGAACGAGCAGTACTTC; V: TRBV5-1; J: TRBJ2-7; D: .; size: many
CDR3: CASSPRTSGSNEQFF; DNA: TGTGCCAGCAGCCCGCGGACTAGCGGGAGCAATGAGCAGTTCTTC; V: TRBV9; J: TRBJ2-1; D: TRBD2; size: many
CDR3: CASRIQGPYEQYF; DNA: TGTGCCAGCAGAATACAGGGGCCTTACGAGCAGTACTTC; V: TRBV28; J: TRBJ2-7; D: TRBD1; size: .
CDR3: CASSDSSGSNVLTF; DNA: TGTGCCAGCAGTGACAGCTCTGGGTCCAACGTCCTGACTTTC; V: TRBV6-4; J: TRBJ2-6; D: .; size: few
CDR3: CASSGGETQYF; DNA: TGTGCCAGCAGCGGGGGGGAGACCCAGTACTTC; V: TRBV5-4; J: TRBJ2-5; D: .; size: few
CDR3: CASSLAVGVEKLFF; DNA: TGTGCCAGCAGTTTAGCGGTGGGAGTTGAAAAACTGTTTTTT; V: TRBV28; J: TRBJ1-4; D: .; size: many
CDR3: CSVVWGGTEAFF; DNA: TGCAGCGTTGTGTGGGGGGGCACTGAAGCTTTCTTT; V: TRBV29-1; J: TRBJ1-1; D: .; size: many
CDR3: CAITREGGNTEAFF; DNA: TGTGCCATCACCCGAGAGGGGGGGAACACTGAAGCTTTCTTT; V: TRBV10-3; J: TRBJ1-1; D: .; size: many
CDR3: CASSFNPGQSSGANVLTF; DNA: TGTGCCAGCAGTTTCAATCCGGGACAGAGCTCTGGGGCCAACGTCCTGACTTTC; V: TRBV12-3/TRBV12-4; J: TRBJ2-6; D: TRBD1; size: many
CDR3: CASSFEQNTEAFF; DNA: TGTGCCAGCAGCTTCGAACAGAACACTGAAGCTTTCTTT; V: TRBV7-3; J: TRBJ1-1; D: .; size: many
CDR3: CASSSRDGGSYEQYF; DNA: TGTGCCAGCAGTTCCAGGGACGGTGGGTCCTACGAGCAGTACTTC; V: TRBV12-3/TRBV12-4; J: TRBJ2-7; D: .; size: medium-sized
CDR3: CASSTRDSDQPQHF; DNA: TGTGCCAGTAGTACTCGGGACTCGGACCAGCCCCAGCATTTT; V: TRBV19; J: TRBJ1-5; D: .; size: many
CDR3: CASSSRGGNQPQHF; DNA: TGTGCCAGCAGCAGCAGGGGGGGCAATCAGCCCCAGCATTTT; V: TRBV12-3/TRBV12-4; J: TRBJ1-5; D: TRBD1; size: many
CDR3: CASTSPGGYEQYF; DNA: TGTGCCAGCACCTCGCCGGGGGGCTACGAGCAGTACTTC; V: TRBV27; J: TRBJ2-7; D: TRBD2; size: many
CDR3: CASSSGGRRGTQYF; DNA: TGTGCCAGCAGCTCCGGCGGGAGGCGGGGGACCCAGTACTTC; V: TRBV7-2; J: TRBJ2-5; D: TRBD2; size: many
CDR3: CASSMNVHQPQHF; DNA: TGTGCCAGTAGTATGAATGTTCATCAGCCCCAGCATTTT; V: TRBV19; J: TRBJ1-5; D: .; size: many
CDR3: CASSSIAGGRDTQYF; DNA: TGCGCCAGCAGCTCGATAGCGGGGGGCAGAGATACGCAGTATTTT; V: TRBV5-1; J: TRBJ2-3; D: TRBD2; size: many
CDR3: CASEGPPPLGGWTEAFF; DNA: TGTGCCAGCGAAGGTCCCCCCCCTCTGGGGGGATGGACTGAAGCTTTCTTT; V: TRBV2; J: TRBJ1-1; D: .; size: many
CDR3: CSATRQAEAFF; DNA: TGCAGCGCAACAAGACAGGCTGAAGCTTTCTTT; V: TRBV29-1; J: TRBJ1-1; D: .; size: many
CDR3: CASTLGRGEQYF; DNA: TGTGCCAGCACGTTGGGGAGGGGCGAGCAGTACTTC; V: TRBV12-3/TRBV12-4; J: TRBJ2-7; D: TRBD2; size: many
CDR3: CASSPSLGTTDYEQYF; DNA: TGTGCCAGCAGCCCCTCCCTAGGGACTACAGATTACGAGCAGTACTTC; V: TRBV6-2/TRBV6-3; J: TRBJ2-7; D: TRBD2; size: many